The clone carrying this TCR beta chain was counted only a few times. These data are taken from a study of blood T cell repertoires in COVID-19. TCRdb's table, derived via immunoSEQ multiplex PCR, lists solely in-frame clones and lacks some. The sample consists of some 150,000 clones, more than 75% of them appearing once. Germline V gene data show CDR1 as LNHDA and CDR2 as SQIVND (reference sequence). The CDR3 length is 16 residues. The J segment lost 3 bases and the V segment lost 0 bases, leaving 4 bases of the junction unmatched. The source material was peripheral blood. The gene calls are TRBV19 and TRBJ2-2; 7 bases are shared with TRBD1. The TCR comes from a human donor with acute or convalescent COVID-19. The donor label of this sample is uncertain. The CDR3 region has the DNA TGTGCCAGTAGTATAGAGACAACAGGGGACACCGGGGAGCTGTTTTTT. Its protein is CASSIETTGDTGELFF.